One sample yielded the 15 T cell receptor beta chains listed below, sequenced in a study of regulatory T cells in long-lasting Graves disease. Time point in this sample: newly diagnosed GD, antithyroid drugs for less than 3 months. PBMC-derived RNA was used for the TCR library. Arm-PCR of CDR3 regions and iRepertoire HTBI primers were the basis on which TCR beta libraries were built. Each CDR3 protein is one row after TCRdb ran MiXCR on the multiplex PCR reads. The data contain some 450,000 distinct CDR3 sequences, about a sixth of them singletons. This same sample was also taken into another study, of T cells in Graves' hyperthyroidism and ophthalmopathy.

Source: peripheral blood mononuclear cells (PBMCs), taken at new diagnosis, from a patient treated with antithyroid drugs. The receptors derive from a woman aged 30 to 39 with Graves disease.

The chain carries TRBV12-3 or TRBV12-4 and TRBJ2-3; 10 bases align to TRBD2. The ends lost 3 bases at V and 3 bases at J; junction bases unmatched: 3. CDR3 length equals 15 residues. This chain's CDR3 is CASSLGTSETDTQYF. CDR3 DNA sequence: TGTGCCAGCAGTTTGGGGACTAGCGAGACAGATACGCAGTATTTT.

Many counts were recorded for this clonotype. CDR3 loop: CSVEASGEYQETQYF. CDR3 sequence (DNA): TGCAGCGTTGAGGCCTCGGGAGAGTACCAAGAGACCCAGTACTTC. V is TRBV29-1 and J is TRBJ2-5; D is perhaps TRBD2 (6 bases). The CDR3 sequence is 15 residues long. Germline CDR1 SQVTM, CDR2 ANQGSEA. Deletions cut 3 bases from V and 0 bases from J, with 14 bases between. Drawing the rest from reference TRBV29-1 and TRBJ2-5, the complete variable domain is SAVISQKPSRDICQRGTSLTIQCQVDSQVTMMFWYRQQPGQSLTLIATANQGSEATYESGFVIDKFPISRPNLTFSTLTVSNMSPEDSSIYLCSVEASGEYQETQYFGPGTRLLVL.

This clonotype was recorded many times. The DNA of the CDR3 is TGTGCCAGCAGAGGACTAGCGGGAACCTACGAGCAGTACTTC. Amino acid sequence: CASRGLAGTYEQYF. The gene calls are TRBV6-1 and TRBJ2-7; 12 nucleotides align to TRBD2. J was trimmed by 2 bases and V by 6 bases; bases with no gene match: 2. CDR3 size: 14 residues. Germline V lookup: CDR1 MNHNS, CDR2 SASEGT.

At least ten counts were recorded for this clonotype. The V call is TRBV5-1, the J call TRBJ2-1; TRBD1 matches at 12 bases. The junction had 8 bases not matched to a gene; V was cut back by 5 bases and J by 2 bases. This CDR3 is 17 amino acids long. Germline V CDR1 and CDR2: SGHRS, YFSETQ. As DNA, the CDR3 is TGCGCCAGCAGAGGGGACAGGGGGCGCCTTACCTACAATGAGCAGTTCTTC. Its protein product is CASRGDRGRLTYNEQFF.

This clonotype was seen a few times. The genes are TRBV7-8 and TRBJ2-3; D ambiguous. CDR1 SGHVS and CDR2 FQNEAQ come from the germline V gene. The length of the CDR3 is 16 residues. V was pared by 2 bases and J by 3 bases, with 15 bases between. The CDR3 is CASSLPPSTPTDTQYF. The CDR3 nucleotides are TGTGCCAGCAGCTTACCACCGTCCACCCCTACAGATACGCAGTATTTT.

At least ten counts were recorded for this clonotype. The V call is TRBV6-1, the J call TRBJ2-7; 7 positions agree with TRBD1. The germline gives CDR1 MNHNS, CDR2 SASEGT. V shed 7 bases, J shed 6 bases, and the junction held 6 bases outside the gene matches. This CDR3 is 12 amino acids long. CDR3 sequence: CASTWGQSEQYF. The CDR3 nucleotides read TGTGCCAGCACTTGGGGACAGAGCGAGCAGTACTTC.

In its sample, this clonotype was seen many times. The J gene is TRBJ2-7, the V gene TRBV2, with 11 nucleotides matching TRBD2. This CDR3 spans 14 amino acids. The V segment lost 3 bases and the J segment 8 bases; nucleotides outside the gene matches: 6. Germline-derived CDR1 and CDR2 are SNHLY and FYNNEI. CDR3 sequence reads: CASSDTSGRGQQYF. The CDR3 DNA reads as TGTGCCAGCAGTGATACTAGCGGGAGAGGACAGCAGTACTTC.

The sample holds many counts of this clonotype. The gene calls are TRBV30 and TRBJ2-7; maybe TRBD1 (6 bases). V shed 4 bases and J shed 2 bases, with 12 bases lying between them. CDR1 is GTSNPN, CDR2 SVGIG, per germline (reference sequence). The CDR3 is 13 residues long. CDR3 in DNA: TGTGCCTGGACCCACAGGGTTACCTACGAGCAGTACTTC. Its translation is CAWTHRVTYEQYF.

This clonotype has a count of ten or more. The chain joins TRBV20-1 to TRBJ2-1; D is perhaps TRBD1 (5 bases). Germline CDR1 is DFQATT and CDR2 is SNEGSKA (reference sequence). CDR3 length: 12 amino acids. Trimming shortened V by 5 bases and J by 0 bases, and 5 bases separated the two germline ends. This CDR3 reads CSAQGSYNEQFF. The CDR3 nucleotides are TGCAGTGCTCAGGGCTCCTACAATGAGCAGTTCTTC.

This clonotype was counted only a few times. The chain couples TRBV28 to TRBJ1-6; D gene ambiguous. Germline CDR1 reads MDHEN; CDR2 reads SYDVKM. The CDR3 spans 14 residues. V was pared by 3 bases and J by 11 bases, with 14 bases between. CDR3 amino acids: CASSFPGAEAPLHF. For the CDR3, the DNA is TGTGCCAGCAGTTTCCCAGGAGCTGAGGCACCCCTCCACTTT.

This clonotype was detected many times. The J gene is TRBJ2-1, the V gene TRBV7-6; 8 bases fit TRBD2. After removal of 2 bases from V and 4 bases from J, the junction contained 13 bases not matched to a gene. There are 18 residues in the CDR3. CDR1 and CDR2 from the germline V gene are SGHVS and FNYEAQ. CDR3 in amino acids: CASSLRPGLAGTYNEQFF. CDR3 coding DNA: TGTGCCAGCAGCTTACGCCCGGGGTTAGCGGGAACGTACAATGAGCAGTTCTTC.

J is TRBJ2-7 and V is TRBV20-1, with D perhaps TRBD1 (6 bases). Per germline, CDR1 DFQATT and CDR2 SNEGSKA (reference sequence). This CDR3 region has 15 residues. V lost 1 base and J lost 3, with 16 bases in between. The CDR3, as DNA: TGCAGTGCTAGAGGCCGGGACATTTATTTCTACGAGCAGTACTTC. Residues: CSARGRDIYFYEQYF.

The table lists this clonotype with many counts. This chain links TRBV11-3 with TRBJ1-1; D is undetermined. The CDR3 sequence is 13 residues long. Germline CDR1 and CDR2: SGHNT and YENEEA. The ends were cut back, 5 bases at V and 4 bases at J, with 11 bases in the middle. The CDR3 nucleotides are TGTGCCAGCAGCAGATCTCTCGGCACTGAAGCTTTCTTT. Amino acids: CASSRSLGTEAFF.

This clonotype has ten or more counts. The gene calls are TRBV7-6 and TRBJ2-3; TRBD1 matches at 10 bases. The CDR3 has 17 amino acids. Trimming at V came to 5 bases and at J to 6 bases, leaving 14 bases not matched to a gene. In germline, CDR1 is SGHVS, CDR2 FNYEAQ. The CDR3 coding sequence is TGTGCCAGCAGCAGCGGCGTGGACAGGGGGGTAGGGGATACGCAGTATTTT. Translated: CASSSGVDRGVGDTQYF. Full variable domain (remainder filled in from reference TRBV7-6 and TRBJ2-3): GAGVSQSPRYKVTKRGQDVALRCDPISGHVSLYWYRQALGQGPEFLTYFNYEAQQDKSGLPNDRFSAERPEGSISTLTIQRTEQRDSAMYRCASSSGVDRGVGDTQYFGPGTRLTVL.

The chain employs TRBV7-9 and TRBJ2-5; 7 bases are a match to TRBD1. In germline, CDR1 is SEHNR, CDR2 FQNEAQ (reference sequence). V lost 5 bases to trimming and J lost 5 bases; unmatched junction nucleotides: 8. This CDR3 is built from 14 residues. This CDR3 is CASSIQGGGETQYF. For the CDR3, the DNA is TGTGCCAGCAGCATTCAAGGGGGCGGGGAGACCCAGTACTTC.